These T cell receptor beta chains were read from a single sample in a study of T cell responses to AZD1222 COVID-19 vaccine. TCRdb keeps only in-frame clones here, not all; method: immunoSEQ multiplex PCR. The data show approximately 100,000 clones, with 70% to 90% seen just once and roughly 18% held by the top ten. The sequencing used peripheral blood, collected on day 0 of AZD1222 vaccination. The receptors come from an adult in good health. Both conserved end residues are part of each CDR3. A D gene is named only where the DNA matches it firmly. The size field is filled for only some rows; it gives once, few, many or a size class.

j_call v_call d_call clone_size cdr3_length cdr3_aa cdr3_nt
TRBJ2-2 TRBV7-7 TRBD1 - 16 CASSLAVQRGPGELFF TGTGCCAGCAGCTTAGCTGTTCAGAGGGGGCCCGGGGAGCTGTTTTTT
TRBJ1-3 TRBV15 - - 17 CATSRDGGGNSGNTIYF TGTGCCACCAGCAGAGATGGTGGAGGTAACTCTGGAAACACCATATATTTT
TRBJ2-3 TRBV7-9 - - 13 CASSLAPADTQYF TGTGCCAGCAGCTTAGCCCCTGCAGATACGCAGTATTTT
TRBJ1-2 TRBV30 - - 12 CAWSGSAYGYTF TGTGCCTGGAGTGGGTCAGCCTATGGCTACACCTTC
TRBJ1-1 TRBV6-5 - few 15 CASSYSKGRNTEAFF TGTGCCAGCAGTTACTCGAAGGGGCGGAACACTGAAGCTTTCTTT
TRBJ1-4 TRBV5-1 - few 14 CASSLAGTNEKLFF TGCGCCAGCAGCTTGGCAGGGACCAATGAAAAACTGTTTTTT
TRBJ1-1 TRBV11-2 - - 14 CASSLDQGNTEAFF TGTGCCAGCAGCTTAGATCAGGGGAACACTGAAGCTTTCTTT
TRBJ1-5 TRBV3-1/TRBV3-2 - - 17 CASSQGAGKNSNQPQHF TGTGCCAGCAGCCAAGGGGCAGGGAAGAATAGCAATCAGCCCCAGCATTTT
TRBJ1-2 TRBV7-2 - - 15 CASSLGDRPNYGYTF TGTGCCAGCAGCTTAGGCGACAGGCCCAACTATGGCTACACCTTC
TRBJ1-5 TRBV11-2 - - 13 CASSSDGNQPQHF TGTGCCAGCAGCTCGGACGGCAATCAGCCCCAGCATTTT
TRBJ1-1 TRBV6-5 - - 13 CASGKVLNTEAFF TGTGCCAGCGGCAAGGTTCTGAACACTGAAGCTTTCTTT
TRBJ1-1 TRBV12-3/TRBV12-4 - - 11 CASIGIREAFF TGTGCCAGCATAGGTATCCGTGAAGCTTTCTTT
TRBJ2-7 TRBV2 - - 13 CASSEARGYEQYF TGTGCCAGCAGTGAGGCCAGGGGCTACGAGCAGTACTTC
TRBJ2-7 TRBV7-9 TRBD1 - 14 CASSLDGDSYEQYF TGTGCCAGCAGCCTCGATGGGGACAGCTACGAGCAGTACTTC
TRBJ1-5 TRBV2 - few 14 CASSQGRANQPQHF TGTGCCAGCAGCCAGGGGAGGGCCAATCAGCCCCAGCATTTT
TRBJ2-3 TRBV19 TRBD1 - 13 CASSLDRGHTQYF TGTGCCAGTAGTCTCGACAGGGGACATACGCAGTATTTT
TRBJ2-2 TRBV19 - - 19 CASSTLQGIGGARTGELFF TGTGCCAGTAGTACCCTACAGGGGATCGGGGGGGCTCGAACCGGGGAGCTGTTTTTT
TRBJ1-1 TRBV29-1 - - 12 CSVEAGLTEAFF TGCAGCGTTGAAGCGGGGCTCACTGAAGCTTTCTTT
TRBJ1-4 TRBV10-3 - - 14 CAISTGPPNEKLFF TGTGCCATCAGTACAGGGCCTCCTAATGAAAAACTGTTTTTT
TRBJ1-5 TRBV19 TRBD1 - 14 CASSTDRANQPQHF TGTGCCAGTAGTACTGACAGGGCCAATCAGCCCCAGCATTTT
TRBJ1-5 TRBV28 TRBD1 - 17 CASSLGTGGYSNQPQHF TGTGCCAGCAGTTTGGGGACAGGGGGCTATAGCAATCAGCCCCAGCATTTT
TRBJ1-2 TRBV9 TRBD1 - 15 CASSVAPGGDYGYTF TGTGCCAGCAGCGTAGCTCCAGGGGGGGACTATGGCTACACCTTC
TRBJ2-1 TRBV29-1 - - 12 CSGGAGAYEQFF TGCAGCGGAGGGGCTGGAGCGTATGAGCAGTTCTTC
TRBJ1-2 TRBV6-6 - - 16 CASSYLRDNGPAGYTF TGTGCCAGCAGTTACCTCCGGGACAACGGGCCTGCGGGCTACACCTTC
TRBJ2-7 TRBV28 TRBD1 - 17 CASSLFLRQGGSYEQYF TGTGCCAGCAGTTTATTCCTTCGACAGGGGGGCAGTTACGAGCAGTACTTC
TRBJ1-5 TRBV19 - once 16 CASSHPPRVSNQPQHF TGTGCCAGTAGCCACCCCCCCCGGGTTAGCAATCAGCCCCAGCATTTT
TRBJ2-7 TRBV6-6 TRBD2 - 13 CASTTSGVNEQYF TGTGCCAGCACGACTAGCGGGGTAAATGAGCAGTACTTC
TRBJ1-2 TRBV6-1 - - 14 CASSEIGEGYGYTF TGTGCCAGCAGTGAAATCGGGGAGGGGTATGGCTACACCTTC
TRBJ2-1 TRBV29-1 TRBD2 - 13 CSVWLAGANEQFF TGCAGCGTTTGGCTAGCGGGAGCCAATGAGCAGTTCTTC
TRBJ1-4 TRBV5-1 TRBD1 - 16 CASSRDRGGLNEKLFF TGCGCCAGCAGCAGAGACAGGGGGGGACTGAATGAAAAACTGTTTTTT
TRBJ1-4 TRBV4-1 - - 15 CASSQVQGRNEKLFF TGCGCCAGCAGCCAAGTGCAGGGTCGCAATGAAAAACTGTTTTTT
TRBJ1-6 TRBV6-4 - - 13 CASSEIQGSPLHF TGTGCCAGCAGTGAAATTCAGGGGTCACCCCTCCACTTT
TRBJ2-3 TRBV9 TRBD2 - 15 CASSVGGGGTDTQYF TGTGCCAGCAGCGTAGGCGGGGGGGGCACAGATACGCAGTATTTT
TRBJ1-2 TRBV19 TRBD1 - 15 CASSSRGLGYYGYTF TGTGCCAGTAGTTCCAGGGGGCTGGGCTACTATGGCTACACCTTC
TRBJ2-7 TRBV7-2 TRBD2 - 15 CASSLGGGGFYEQYF TGTGCCAGCAGCTTAGGAGGCGGGGGGTTCTACGAGCAGTACTTC
TRBJ2-6 TRBV28 - - 15 CASSYPHSGANVLTF TGTGCCAGCAGTTACCCCCACTCTGGGGCCAACGTCCTGACTTTC
TRBJ1-2 TRBV5-1 - - 13 CASSQTPNYGYTF TGCGCCAGCAGCCAGACCCCTAACTATGGCTACACCTTC
TRBJ1-3 TRBV9 - once 14 CASSAASSGNTIYF TGTGCCAGCAGCGCCGCTAGCTCTGGAAACACCATATATTTT
TRBJ1-2 TRBV25-1 - - 14 CASSDGTSYYGYTF TGTGCCAGCAGTGATGGGACATCCTACTATGGCTACACCTTC
TRBJ1-1 TRBV7-2 TRBD1 - 14 CASSFQQGGTEAFF TGTGCCAGCAGCTTTCAGCAGGGGGGCACTGAAGCTTTCTTT
TRBJ2-5 TRBV5-1 TRBD2 - 14 CASSPGLAPETQYF TGCGCCAGCAGCCCCGGACTAGCGCCAGAGACCCAGTACTTC
TRBJ2-7 TRBV21-1 - - 16 CASSIGQGQPPCEQYF TGTGCCAGCAGCATTGGACAGGGTCAACCCCCTTGCGAGCAGTACTTC
TRBJ1-1 TRBV28 TRBD1 - 17 CASRFRGLKHRTSEAFF TGTGCCAGCAGATTCAGGGGGCTTAAACACAGGACTTCTGAAGCTTTCTTT
TRBJ2-1 TRBV2 - few 14 CASRKNRSYNEQFF TGTGCCAGCAGGAAAAACAGGAGCTACAATGAGCAGTTCTTC
TRBJ2-7 TRBV27 TRBD1 - 15 CASSLGQGPTYEQYF TGTGCCAGCAGTTTGGGACAGGGCCCCACCTACGAGCAGTACTTC
TRBJ1-1 TRBV7-8 - once 15 CASSLLVGGSTEAFF TGTGCCAGCAGCTTACTTGTAGGGGGGAGCACTGAAGCTTTCTTT